These T cell receptor beta chains were read from a single sample in a study of blood T cell repertoires in COVID-19. Produced via immunoSEQ multiplex PCR; TCRdb's table is partial and in-frame only. Seen here are roughly 300,000 clones, 83% observed once, and the top ten hold approximately 9%. The sample was peripheral blood. The receptors shown here come from a woman aged 45-60 years who had recovered from COVID-19. The CDR3 runs from the conserved cysteine through the conserved F or W. The D gene is left open where the match is weak. Clone size is stated in some rows and not others, as once, few, many or a class when expanded.

J	V	length	size	D	DNA	CDR3
TRBJ1-2	TRBV15	12	-	-	TGTGCCACCAGGGGCCTGGGTGGTGGCTACACCTTC	CATRGLGGGYTF
TRBJ2-1	TRBV4-1	16	-	TRBD2	TGCGCCAGCAGCCAAGATACTAGCGGGAGATGGAATGAGCAGTTCTTC	CASSQDTSGRWNEQFF
TRBJ2-1	TRBV9	15	-	TRBD1	TGTGCCAGCAGCCCTGGGACAGGGGGCTCCAATGAGCAGTTCTTC	CASSPGTGGSNEQFF
TRBJ1-2	TRBV5-6	14	-	-	TGTGCCAGCAGCTTTTGGGGGGGCCAATATGGCTACACCTTC	CASSFWGGQYGYTF
TRBJ1-1	TRBV27	15	-	-	TGTGCCAGCAGGCCTCGGAAAGGGGGGGGCACTGAAGCTTTCTTT	CASRPRKGGGTEAFF
TRBJ2-1	TRBV6-5	15	-	TRBD2	TGTGCCAGCAGAGTGACTAGCGGGGGGTACAATGAGCAGTTCTTC	CASRVTSGGYNEQFF
TRBJ2-5	TRBV19	17	-	TRBD2	TGTGCCAGTAGTCCCGCCTTGGGTAGCGGGTTCCAAGAGACCCAGTACTTC	CASSPALGSGFQETQYF
TRBJ1-2	TRBV6-6	17	-	TRBD1	TGTGCCAGCAGTCCTACAGAGAGGGGGCAACGGTACTATGGCTACACCTTC	CASSPTERGQRYYGYTF
TRBJ2-1	TRBV6-2/TRBV6-3	15	once	-	TGTGCCAGCAGTTACGTACAGGCCCCCTACAATGAGCAGTTCTTC	CASSYVQAPYNEQFF
TRBJ2-7	TRBV5-6	15	-	TRBD1	TGTGCCAGCAGCTACGGGACAGGACTTAGTCGCGAGCAGTACTTC	CASSYGTGLSREQYF
TRBJ2-1	TRBV28	15	-	-	TGTGCCAGCAGTTTACTAAGCCAACCTACCGATGAGCAGTTCTTC	CASSLLSQPTDEQFF
TRBJ2-7	TRBV2	11	-	-	TGTGCCAGCAGTCAGGGTTACGAGCAGTACTTC	CASSQGYEQYF
TRBJ2-3	TRBV19	14	-	-	TGTGCCAGTAGTATGCCGGACTCAACAGATACGCAGTATTTT	CASSMPDSTDTQYF
TRBJ1-2	TRBV5-1	15	-	-	TGCGCCAGCAGCCCGGTACCGGGACAAGCCAGTGGCTACACCTTC	CASSPVPGQASGYTF
TRBJ2-6	TRBV4-2	16	-	-	TGTGCCAGCAGCCAACGCACGGGGGCTGGGGCCAACGTCCTGACTTTC	CASSQRTGAGANVLTF
TRBJ1-5	TRBV6-6	14	-	-	TGTGCCAGCAGTTACTCAAGCCTTTCGCAGCCCCAGCATTTT	CASSYSSLSQPQHF
TRBJ2-3	TRBV2	15	-	-	TGTGCCAGCAGCGGGGCGGGGGCAAACACAGATACGCAGTATTTT	CASSGAGANTDTQYF
TRBJ1-1	TRBV6-5	15	-	-	TGTGCCAGCAGGAGGGGGAGTGTTACGAACACTGAAGCTTTCTTT	CASRRGSVTNTEAFF
TRBJ2-6	TRBV6-6	17	-	TRBD2	TGTGCCAGCAGTCCGGGACTAGCGGGAGGTGGGGCCAACGTCCTGACTTTC	CASSPGLAGGGANVLTF
TRBJ1-2	TRBV6-5	14	-	TRBD1	TGTGCCAGCAGTTTGACAGGGGCAGGATATGGCTACACCTTC	CASSLTGAGYGYTF
TRBJ2-3	TRBV7-3	13	-	-	TGTGCCAGCAGGACTGGCGGCACAGATACGCAGTATTTT	CASRTGGTDTQYF
TRBJ2-7	TRBV6-1	15	-	TRBD1	TGTGCCAGCAGTGAATCCTGGACAGGGTCCTACGAGCAGTACTTC	CASSESWTGSYEQYF
TRBJ1-3	TRBV9	15	-	TRBD1	TGTGCCAGCAGCGGGACAGGGGCGCAGGGAAACACCATATATTTT	CASSGTGAQGNTIYF
TRBJ1-1	TRBV29-1	14	-	-	TGCAGCGTTGAAGATCTCCCAGTGAACACTGAAGCTTTCTTT	CSVEDLPVNTEAFF
TRBJ2-2	TRBV21-1	18	-	-	TGTGCCAGCAGCAAAGCCGGGGGGCAGGGGGCGCAGGCCGGGGAGCTGTTTTTT	CASSKAGGQGAQAGELFF